Below, 28 T cell receptor beta chains from the same sample are listed, as sequenced in a study of STAT5B mutations in CD4+ large granular lymphocyte leukemia. Only in-frame clones appear in the TCRdb table, and some are missing; sequencing was by immunoSEQ multiplex PCR. The sample has some 41,000 clones; 81% are singletons. Sequenced sample: CD4+ T cells from blood buffy coats. The receptors here all came from a human donor in good health.

The chain is built from TRBV18 and TRBJ1-1; unclear D gene. CDR1 KGHSH and CDR2 LQKENI come from the germline V gene. V lost 7 bases, J lost 0 bases, and 9 bases lay in between. CDR3 length: 13 residues. The CDR3 region is CASLDRLNTEAFF. The DNA for the CDR3 is TGTGCCAGCTTGGACCGATTGAACACTGAAGCTTTCTTT.

V gene TRBV7-2 combines with J gene TRBJ2-3, with TRBD1 as a possible D gene (5 bases). The CDR3 has 15 residues. V was cut by 4 bases and J by 3 bases, with 14 bases left in between. CDR1 is SGHTA, CDR2 FQGNSA, per germline. In DNA form, the CDR3 reads TGTGCCAGCAGCTGGTATGGGGCTGGAACAGATACGCAGTATTTT. Its translation: CASSWYGAGTDTQYF.

The chain combines TRBV4-2 with TRBJ1-1, with a tentative D call TRBD1 (6 bases). Germline V gene data show CDR1 as LGHNA and CDR2 as YNFKEQ. V was cut by 3 bases and J by 1 base, with 9 bases left in between. The CDR3 spans 14 residues. CDR3 DNA sequence: TGTGCCAGCAGCCACCCGGGACAGAACACTGAAGCTTTCTTT. Protein: CASSHPGQNTEAFF.

The rearrangement links TRBV7-3 to TRBJ2-3; D gene uncertain. The CDR3 runs to 14 residues. V was cut by 4 bases and J by 0 bases, with 8 bases left in between. The germline V gene has CDR1 SGHTA and CDR2 FQGTGA. The CDR3 coding sequence is TGTGCCAGCAGCTCAGGTCTTAGCACAGATACGCAGTATTTT. It yields the protein CASSSGLSTDTQYF.

The chain is built from TRBV29-1 and TRBJ2-5; no clear D gene. The J call may be in error: the DNA end matches TRBJ2-7 better. The CDR3 spans 13 residues. Germline CDR1 and CDR2: SQVTM and ANQGSEA. CDR3 loop: CSVEAYTDNEQYF. The CDR3 DNA is TGCAGCGTTGAAGCCTATACAGATAACGAGCAGTACTTC.

This sequence joins TRBV11-3 and TRBJ2-1; TRBD2 aligns across 7 bases. V lost 0 bases and J lost 9; bases outside the gene matches: 11. This CDR3 spans 16 amino acids. Germline assignment: CDR1 SGHNT and CDR2 YENEEA. CDR3 sequence: CASSLDKRGRGGEQFF. Written as DNA, the CDR3 is TGTGCCAGCAGCTTAGATAAGCGCGGGAGAGGCGGTGAGCAGTTCTTC.

This chain joins TRBV9 and TRBJ2-1, with D hard to call. This CDR3 has 13 amino acids. The germline V and J ends were trimmed by 3 bases and 2 bases, with 6 bases remaining between them. CDR1 is SGDLS, CDR2 YYNGEE, per germline. The CDR3 loop reads CASSGTTYNEQFF. The CDR3 DNA follows: TGTGCCAGCAGCGGCACTACCTACAATGAGCAGTTCTTC.

The chain couples TRBV7-9 to TRBJ2-3; 8 positions match TRBD2. The CDR3 has 14 residues. V lost 7 bases, J lost 1 base, and 4 bases stayed unmatched. The germline V gene encodes CDR1 SEHNR and CDR2 FQNEAQ (reference sequence). In nucleotides, the CDR3 is TGTGCCAGCACCCTTAGCGGGGGCACAGATACGCAGTATTTT. Encoded protein: CASTLSGGTDTQYF.

The J gene is TRBJ2-5, the V gene TRBV7-9; 10 positions match TRBD1. CDR1 SEHNR and CDR2 FQNEAQ come from the germline V gene (reference sequence). The CDR3 spans 15 residues. V gave up 5 bases and J gave up 4 bases; unmatched junction bases: 7. Here the CDR3 reads CASSGQGQGRETQYF. The CDR3 coding sequence is TGTGCCAGCAGCGGCCAGGGACAGGGGCGAGAGACCCAGTACTTC.

This clone was observed a single time. The chain employs TRBV7-6 and TRBJ2-7, with a tentative D call TRBD1 (6 bases). Germline lookup yields CDR1 SGHVS and CDR2 FNYEAQ. The ends were cut back, 3 bases at V and 3 bases at J, with 9 bases in the middle. The CDR3 has 13 residues. For the CDR3, the DNA is TGTGCCAGCAGCTTCCCGGACAGCTACGAGCAGTACTTC. Encoded protein: CASSFPDSYEQYF.

The V and J genes are TRBV7-9 and TRBJ1-4; D ambiguous. The CDR3 is made up of 17 amino acids. Trimming removed 1 base at V and 0 bases at J, with 12 bases between. Germline loops: CDR1 SEHNR, CDR2 FQNEAQ (reference sequence). CDR3 loop: CASSLVKGPSTNEKLFF. The CDR3, as DNA: TGTGCCAGCAGCTTAGTCAAGGGCCCGTCAACTAATGAAAAACTGTTTTTT.

This rearrangement joins TRBV28 to TRBJ1-2; tentative D call: TRBD1 (5 bases). Deletions cut 5 bases from V and 2 bases from J, with 6 bases between. Germline CDR1 is MDHEN and CDR2 is SYDVKM. This CDR3 has 12 residues. The CDR3 DNA is TGTGCCAGCAGTCGGGGGAACTATGGCTACACCTTC. Translating it yields CASSRGNYGYTF.

The chain uses TRBV5-3 and TRBJ1-4; D is uncertain. TRBV5-3 is assigned to the ORF class and has an uncertain function. There are 11 residues in the CDR3. Trimming cost V 3 bases and J 3 bases, with 0 bases left between them. The CDR3 region has the DNA TGTGCCAGAAGCTCTAATGAAAAACTGTTTTTT. It is translated as CARSSNEKLFF.

This clone came up a few times. The chain recombines TRBV18 with TRBJ1-2; 7 bases are a match to TRBD1. V trimming: 3 bases; J trimming: 2 bases; junction bases outside the gene matches: 3. Germline-derived CDR1 and CDR2 are KGHSH and LQKENI. This CDR3 has 14 residues. As DNA, the CDR3 is TGTGCCAGCTCACCTCCGACAGGGAACTATGGCTACACCTTC. Its protein is CASSPPTGNYGYTF.

The chain recombines TRBV28 with TRBJ1-3, with TRBD1 as a possible D gene (6 bases). V was clipped by 2 bases and J by 0 bases, with 11 bases between them. Looked up from germline, CDR1 is MDHEN and CDR2 is SYDVKM. The CDR3 sequence is 16 residues long. CDR3 sequence reads: CASSLGDTYSGNTIYF. The CDR3 DNA follows: TGTGCCAGCAGTTTAGGGGACACCTACTCTGGAAACACCATATATTTT.

The chain is built from TRBV5-6 and TRBJ2-3, with D possibly called TRBD1 or TRBD2 (5 bases each). V was cut by 7 bases and J by 2 bases, with 8 bases left in between. Germline assignment: CDR1 SGHDT and CDR2 YYEEEE. The CDR3 runs to 12 residues. CDR3 region: CASRGITDTQYF. CDR3 DNA sequence: TGTGCCAGCCGGGGCATCACAGATACGCAGTATTTT.

This clone was detected only once. The chain uses TRBV19 and TRBJ2-5, with 8 nucleotides matching TRBD1. CDR1 is LNHDA and CDR2 is SQIVND in the germline V gene (reference sequence). The CDR3 extends over 15 amino acids. J lost 5 bases, V lost 4 bases, and 9 bases had no gene match. The CDR3 here is CASSRIGTGRETQYF. As DNA, the CDR3 is TGTGCCAGTAGTAGGATCGGGACAGGTAGGGAGACCCAGTACTTC.

The chain combines TRBV6-6 with TRBJ2-3, with D possibly matching TRBD1 (7 bases). There are 16 residues in the CDR3. The V and J ends lost 2 bases and 2 bases respectively, with 14 bases between them. Per germline, CDR1 MNHNY and CDR2 SVGAGI (reference sequence). The CDR3 DNA reads as TGTGCCAGCAGTTACGGGCAGGGGGGCGACACAGATACGCAGTATTTT. It is translated as CASSYGQGGDTDTQYF.

The J gene is TRBJ2-1, the V gene TRBV2; 9 bases map to TRBD2. V shed 0 bases, J shed 7 bases, and the junction held 7 bases outside the gene matches. CDR1 SNHLY and CDR2 FYNNEI come from the germline V gene. The length of the CDR3 is 16 residues. The CDR3: CASSEAGSGRFNEQFF. CDR3 nucleotides: TGTGCCAGCAGTGAAGCGGGGAGCGGGAGGTTTAATGAGCAGTTCTTC. Based on the CDR3 plus reference TRBV2 and TRBJ2-1, the full variable domain is EPEVTQTPSHQVTQMGQEVILRCVPISNHLYFYWYRQILGQKVEFLVSFYNNEISEKSEIFDDQFSVERPDGSNFTLKIRSTKLEDSAMYFCASSEAGSGRFNEQFFGPGTRLTVL.

The rearrangement uses TRBV5-5 and TRBJ2-2; maybe TRBD2 (5 bases). The germline V gene encodes CDR1 SGHKS and CDR2 YYEKEE (reference sequence). V was pared by 4 bases and J by 0 bases, with 16 bases between. This CDR3 comprises 17 residues. CDR3 nucleotides: TGTGCCAGCAGCCCCCGGACTGTGACTGCGAACACCGGGGAGCTGTTTTTT. Translation: CASSPRTVTANTGELFF. The entire variable domain, with the rest obtained from reference TRBV5-5 and TRBJ2-2, is as follows: DAGVTQSPTHLIKTRGQQVTLRCSPISGHKSVSWYQQVLGQGPQFIFQYYEKEERGRGNFPDRFSARQFPNYSSELNVNALLLGDSALYLCASSPRTVTANTGELFFGEGSRLTVL.

The J gene is TRBJ2-3, the V gene TRBV9; 8 nucleotides agree with TRBD2. This CDR3 comprises 16 residues. V lost 5 bases, J lost 1 base, and 9 bases stayed unmatched. From germline, CDR1 is SGDLS and CDR2 YYNGEE. The chain's CDR3 is CASSPQRGLRTDTQYF. The CDR3 DNA sequence: TGTGCCAGCAGTCCTCAGCGGGGGTTGCGCACAGATACGCAGTATTTT.

V is TRBV29-1 and J is TRBJ2-1; TRBD1 aligns across 9 bases. This CDR3 region has 14 residues. Unmatched junction bases numbered 8, after V lost 5 bases and J lost 6 bases. The germline V gene encodes CDR1 SQVTM and CDR2 ANQGSEA. The CDR3 bases are TGCAGCGTTAGGGGGACAGGGCGACGCAATGAGCAGTTCTTC. The encoded protein is CSVRGTGRRNEQFF.

The chain has TRBV9 and TRBJ2-1, with 10 bases lining up with TRBD2. The J segment lost 5 bases and the V segment lost 4 bases, leaving 9 bases of the junction unmatched. The CDR3 covers 16 residues. Germline V gene lookup returns CDR1 SGDLS and CDR2 YYNGEE. CDR3 loop: CASSSRAGGLDNEQFF. The CDR3 DNA reads TGTGCCAGCAGCTCCCGAGCGGGGGGGTTGGACAATGAGCAGTTCTTC.

The chain combines TRBV9 with TRBJ1-4; the match to TRBD1 covers 9 bases. V was pared by 0 bases and J by 5 bases, with 8 bases of the junction left unmatched. CDR1 and CDR2 from the germline V gene are SGDLS and YYNGEE. This CDR3 has 17 amino acids. The CDR3, as DNA: TGTGCCAGCAGCGTAGGAGGTACCGGGACAGGGAATGAAAAACTGTTTTTT. It codes for CASSVGGTGTGNEKLFF.

The chain combines TRBV6-5 with TRBJ1-1, with TRBD1 as a possible D gene (5 bases). CDR3 length equals 15 residues. The V end was cut by 6 bases, the J end by 0 bases, with 14 bases between. The germline gives CDR1 MNHEY, CDR2 SVGAGI. Written as DNA, the CDR3 is TGTGCCAGCAGCCTTAGACAGTTCATGAACACTGAAGCTTTCTTT. Translation gives CASSLRQFMNTEAFF.

This chain connects TRBV5-6 to TRBJ1-2; 7 nucleotides line up with TRBD1. The ends lost 5 bases at V and 7 bases at J; junction bases unmatched: 11. The CDR3 runs to 14 residues. CDR1 is SGHDT and CDR2 is YYEEEE in the germline V gene. The CDR3 here is CASSRQTGVIGYTF. The DNA of the CDR3 is TGTGCCAGCAGTCGTCAAACAGGGGTGATTGGCTACACCTTC.

The chain employs TRBV11-2 and TRBJ2-1; TRBD1 is a possible D gene (6 bases). V gave up 5 bases and J gave up 10 bases, with 12 bases separating them. This CDR3 has 12 residues. Germline V CDR1 and CDR2: SGHAT, FQNNGV. The CDR3 DNA reads TGTGCCAGCAGCACGTGGACAGCCGAGCAGTTCTTC. Translated: CASSTWTAEQFF.

This chain links TRBV6-5 with TRBJ2-4; maybe TRBD1 (5 bases). CDR3 length: 13 residues. Germline CDR1 and CDR2: MNHEY and SVGAGI. With 7 bases removed from V and 9 bases from J, the gap between germline ends came to 16 bases. The CDR3 DNA is TGTGCCAGCACGACCCCAGGGTCGGGCATTCAGTACTTC. Its translation: CASTTPGSGIQYF.